These T cell receptor beta chains were read from a single sample in a study of T cell changes during pregnancy in multiple sclerosis. Only in-frame clones appear in the TCRdb table, and some are missing; sequencing was by immunoSEQ multiplex PCR. This sample has about 57,000 clones; about nine tenths occur once, and the top ten carry under 2%. The material was peripheral blood, obtained after pregnancy. These receptors were taken from a female donor with multiple sclerosis, enrolled in a pregnancy study. Each CDR3 is given with its conserved first and last residue. The order of the fields is J gene, D gene, CDR3 length, V gene, clone size, CDR3 protein, CDR3 DNA. A D gene is named only where the DNA matches it firmly. Clone size is not always given. Where it is, it says once, few, many or a class for expanded clones.

TRBJ2-7 - 12 TRBV6-5 - CASSSQSYEQYF TGTGCCAGCAGTTCACAGTCCTACGAGCAGTACTTC
TRBJ1-2 - 16 TRBV5-3 - CARSRAGSPRGYGYTF TGTGCCAGAAGTAGAGCAGGGTCACCGCGTGGCTATGGCTACACCTTC
TRBJ2-7 - 14 TRBV7-8 - CASSLLAEYGEQYF TGTGCCAGCAGCTTACTAGCTGAGTACGGCGAGCAGTACTTC
TRBJ1-6 - 16 TRBV9 - CASSVGQGFGYSPLHF TGTGCCAGCAGCGTAGGGCAGGGATTTGGTTATTCACCCCTCCACTTT
TRBJ2-7 - 14 TRBV7-2 - CASSPTQGRNEQYF TGTGCCAGCAGCCCTACACAGGGTCGCAACGAGCAGTACTTC
TRBJ1-6 - 14 TRBV30 - CAWRDGGYNSPLHF TGTGCCTGGAGGGACGGGGGATATAATTCACCCCTCCACTTT
TRBJ2-7 - 16 TRBV7-6 - CASSPSWDTFSYEQYF TGTGCCAGCAGCCCGTCTTGGGACACCTTCTCCTACGAGCAGTACTTC
TRBJ1-2 - 14 TRBV5-4 - CASSSRQAPFGYTF TGTGCCAGCAGCTCCCGACAGGCCCCCTTTGGCTACACCTTC
TRBJ1-1 - 13 TRBV19 few CASAMGLGTEAFF TGTGCCAGTGCCATGGGGCTCGGCACTGAAGCTTTCTTT
TRBJ2-7 TRBD1 14 TRBV5-4 - CASSRFRGGGEQYF TGTGCCAGCAGCCGTTTTCGAGGGGGCGGCGAGCAGTACTTC
TRBJ2-1 - 13 TRBV2 - CASSEALDNEQFF TGTGCCAGCAGTGAGGCCCTCGACAATGAGCAGTTCTTC
TRBJ1-2 - 14 TRBV6-1 - CASSEGRNSYGYTF TGTGCCAGCAGTGAAGGGAGGAATAGCTATGGCTACACCTTC
TRBJ2-1 TRBD2 15 TRBV7-2 - CASSPTSGGYNEQFF TGTGCCAGCAGCCCGACTAGCGGGGGGTACAATGAGCAGTTCTTC
TRBJ2-5 TRBD2 15 TRBV5-4 - CASSFSGGAMETQYF TGTGCCAGCAGCTTTAGCGGGGGGGCGATGGAGACCCAGTACTTC
TRBJ2-1 - 12 TRBV7-2 few CASSFPNEVALF TGTGCCAGCAGCTTCCCCAACGAGGTCGCCCTCTTC
TRBJ2-3 - 14 TRBV5-1 - CASRRGINTDTQYF TGCGCCAGCAGGCGAGGGATTAACACAGATACGCAGTATTTT
TRBJ1-4 - 15 TRBV5-1 - CASSQGSATNEKLFF TGCGCCAGCAGCCAGGGGAGCGCAACTAATGAAAAACTGTTTTTT
TRBJ2-7 - 13 TRBV5-1 - CASSSLRGYEQYF TGCGCCAGCAGTTCTCTACGGGGTTACGAGCAGTACTTC
TRBJ2-1 TRBD2 15 TRBV5-1 - CASSAGGGSYNEQFF TGCGCCAGCAGCGCCGGGGGGGGGTCCTACAATGAGCAGTTCTTC
TRBJ2-5 TRBD2 17 TRBV15 - CATSRVRASGGAETQYF TGTGCCACCAGCAGAGTTCGGGCTAGCGGGGGGGCCGAGACCCAGTACTTC
TRBJ2-5 TRBD1 15 TRBV5-8 - CASSFHRGGRETQYF TGTGCCAGCAGCTTTCACAGGGGCGGTAGGGAGACCCAGTACTTC
TRBJ1-4 - 14 TRBV7-9 - CASSLPSTNEKLFF TGTGCCAGCAGCTTACCCTCAACTAATGAAAAACTGTTTTTT
TRBJ2-7 TRBD2 16 TRBV7-8 once CASSLVGSSGSYEQYF TGTGCCAGCAGCTTAGTGGGATCTAGCGGCTCCTACGAGCAGTACTTC
TRBJ1-1 - 11 TRBV20-1 - CSGGGITEAFF TGCAGTGGGGGAGGGATTACTGAAGCTTTCTTT
TRBJ2-5 - 15 TRBV6-6 - CASRSSQGGVETQYF TGTGCCAGCAGGTCTTCCCAGGGGGGAGTAGAGACCCAGTACTTC
TRBJ2-1 - 14 TRBV28 once CASSPAGGYNEQFF TGTGCCAGCAGCCCAGCCGGGGGCTACAATGAGCAGTTCTTC
TRBJ2-3 TRBD1 13 TRBV19 - CASSDRGTDTQYF TGTGCCAGTAGCGACAGGGGCACAGATACGCAGTATTTT